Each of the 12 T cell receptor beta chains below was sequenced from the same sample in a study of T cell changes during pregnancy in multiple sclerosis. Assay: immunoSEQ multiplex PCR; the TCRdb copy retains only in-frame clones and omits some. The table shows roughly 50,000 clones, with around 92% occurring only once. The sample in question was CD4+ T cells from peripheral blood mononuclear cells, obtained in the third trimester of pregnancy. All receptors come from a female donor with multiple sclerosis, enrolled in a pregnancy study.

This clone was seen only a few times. For the CDR3, the DNA is TGTGCCAGCAGCTCTGGGACTAGCGAATACGAGCAGTACTTC. Protein: CASSSGTSEYEQYF. The J gene is TRBJ2-7, the V gene TRBV7-2; 10 bases are a match to TRBD2. The V gene's germline CDR1 is SGHTA and CDR2 FQGNSA. Trimming removed 4 bases from V and 4 bases from J; junction bases left unmatched: 4. The CDR3 length is 14 residues.

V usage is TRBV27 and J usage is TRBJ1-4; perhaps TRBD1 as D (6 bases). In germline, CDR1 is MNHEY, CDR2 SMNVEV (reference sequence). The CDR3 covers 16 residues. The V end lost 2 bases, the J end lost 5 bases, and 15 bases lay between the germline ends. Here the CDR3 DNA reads TGTGCCAGCAGTTTAACCGGGACAAGGGTAAATGAAAAACTGTTTTTT. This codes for CASSLTGTRVNEKLFF.

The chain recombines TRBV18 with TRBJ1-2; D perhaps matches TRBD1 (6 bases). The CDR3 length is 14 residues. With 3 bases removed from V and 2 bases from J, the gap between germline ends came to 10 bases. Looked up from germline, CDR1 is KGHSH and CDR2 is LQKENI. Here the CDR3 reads CASSPGDKNYGYTF. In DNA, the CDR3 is TGTGCCAGCTCACCGGGGGACAAAAACTATGGCTACACCTTC. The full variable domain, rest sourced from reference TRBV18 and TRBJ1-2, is NAGVMQNPRHLVRRRGQEARLRCSPMKGHSHVYWYRQLPEEGLKFMVYLQKENIIDESGMPKERFSAEFPKEGPSILRIQQVVRGDSAAYFCASSPGDKNYGYTFGSGTRLTVV.

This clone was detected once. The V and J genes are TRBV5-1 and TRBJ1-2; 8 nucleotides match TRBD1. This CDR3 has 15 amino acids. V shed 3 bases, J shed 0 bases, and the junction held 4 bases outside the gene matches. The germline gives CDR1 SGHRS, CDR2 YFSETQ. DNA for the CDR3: TGCGCCAGCAGCTCCGCGACAGGGGCTAACTATGGCTACACCTTC. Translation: CASSSATGANYGYTF.

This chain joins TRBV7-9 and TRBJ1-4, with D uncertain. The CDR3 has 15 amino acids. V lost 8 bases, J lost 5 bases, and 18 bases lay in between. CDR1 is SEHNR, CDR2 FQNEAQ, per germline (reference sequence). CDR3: CASSPGAGSNEKLFF. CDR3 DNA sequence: TGTGCCAGCTCTCCGGGTGCGGGATCCAATGAAAAACTGTTTTTT.

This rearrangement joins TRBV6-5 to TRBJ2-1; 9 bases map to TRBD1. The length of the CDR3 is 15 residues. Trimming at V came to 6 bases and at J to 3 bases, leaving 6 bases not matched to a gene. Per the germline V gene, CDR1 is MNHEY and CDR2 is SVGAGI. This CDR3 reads CASSSGTGIYNEQFF. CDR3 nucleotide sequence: TGTGCCAGCAGCTCCGGGACAGGGATCTACAATGAGCAGTTCTTC.

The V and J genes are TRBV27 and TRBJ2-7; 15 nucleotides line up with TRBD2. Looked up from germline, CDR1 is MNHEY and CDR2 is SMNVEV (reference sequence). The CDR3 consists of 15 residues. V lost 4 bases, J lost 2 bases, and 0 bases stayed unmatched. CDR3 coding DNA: TGTGCCAGCAGTTGGACTAGCGGGGGGGCCTACGAGCAGTACTTC. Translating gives CASSWTSGGAYEQYF.

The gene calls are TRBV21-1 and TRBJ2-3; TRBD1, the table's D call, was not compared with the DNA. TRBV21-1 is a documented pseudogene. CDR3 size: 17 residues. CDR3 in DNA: TGTGCCAGCAGCAAAGCCGTTGGACAGGGGGTAACAGATACGCAGTATTTT. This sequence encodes CASSKAVGQGVTDTQYF.

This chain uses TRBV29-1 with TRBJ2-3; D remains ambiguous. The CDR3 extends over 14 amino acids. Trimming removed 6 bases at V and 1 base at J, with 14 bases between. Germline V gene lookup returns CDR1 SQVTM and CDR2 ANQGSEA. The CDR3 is CSVKLVPGTDTQYF. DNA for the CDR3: TGCAGCGTGAAGCTTGTTCCCGGCACAGATACGCAGTATTTT.

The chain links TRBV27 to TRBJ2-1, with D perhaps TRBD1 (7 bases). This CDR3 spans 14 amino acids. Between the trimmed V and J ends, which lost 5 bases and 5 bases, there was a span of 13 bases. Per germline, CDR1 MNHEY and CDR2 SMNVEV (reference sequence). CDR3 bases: TGTGCCAGCAGTCGCGGGACAGTTCACAATGAGCAGTTCTTC. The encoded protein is CASSRGTVHNEQFF.

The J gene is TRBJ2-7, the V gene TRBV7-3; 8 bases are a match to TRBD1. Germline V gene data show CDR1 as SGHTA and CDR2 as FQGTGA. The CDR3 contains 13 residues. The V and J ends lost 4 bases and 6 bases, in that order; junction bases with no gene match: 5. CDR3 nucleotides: TGTGCCAGCAGCTATGACAGGGGAGGCGAGCAGTACTTC. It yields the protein CASSYDRGGEQYF.

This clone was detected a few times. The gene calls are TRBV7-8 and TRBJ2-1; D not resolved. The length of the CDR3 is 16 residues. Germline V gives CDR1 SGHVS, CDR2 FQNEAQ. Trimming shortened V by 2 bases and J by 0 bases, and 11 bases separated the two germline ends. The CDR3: CASSLIPESSYNEQFF. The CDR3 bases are TGTGCCAGCAGCTTAATCCCGGAGAGCTCCTACAATGAGCAGTTCTTC.